This T cell receptor beta chain was sequenced in a study of cytomegalovirus exposure and HLA in healthy donors (dated by TCRdb to 2016 to 2017). Describing the broader study: A later analysis indicated that the 120 or so validation repertoires were generated on the platform also employed for the approximately 670 repertoires of the first cohort. The aim of the study was to test whether cataloging public T cell receptors could identify signatures of past pathogen exposure. Along with the approximately 620-subject first cohort, a separate validation cohort of around 120 different subjects was used. The study combined high-throughput TCR immunosequencing, statistical association of individual TCRs with disease status, and machine learning to predict cytomegalovirus infection status.

Germline trimming: 9 bases from V, 4 bases from J; junction bases outside gene matches: 11. The CDR3 contains 14 residues, cysteine and phenylalanine counted. The CDR3 DNA has 42 bases and is translated from base 1. Looking up the germline V gene yields CDR1 SNHLY and CDR2 FYNNEI. Points on this clone: No antigen is known for it. Base qualities are not at hand, and no much larger clone is one base apart.

The donors were included in the validation cohort of roughly 120 subjects, a group kept apart from the roughly 690-subject first cohort. The research as a whole found: A later analysis had no HLA typing for the validation cohort, so co-occurrence there was scored across all 130 or so repertoires. In vitro tests confirmed that three of the cytomegalovirus-associated TCR beta chains recognize cytomegalovirus antigens. Across donors, most TCR sequences were observed very rarely, whereas some public TCRs were present in many individuals. Of the cluster scores, 85% to 95% were above 0 in a later analysis, which found that TCRs clustered in the first cohort also tended to co-occur in the 120 or so validation repertoires. The authors suggested that the approach could potentially be extended to other disease states and immunological phenotypes. The study gave a list of under 200 TCR beta chains associated with cytomegalovirus. Cytomegalovirus status was reported to be diagnosed by the classifier with high specificity and sensitivity in both the original and validation cohorts.

Library construction relied on the immunoSEQ multiplex PCR assay. The authors' pipeline ran thus. A statistical classification framework was built to diagnose cytomegalovirus status from the catalog of TCR beta chain sequences. TCRdb carries this immuneACCESS record with in-frame sequences only. Its versions omit some clonotypes, under half of them owing to an unresolved V gene in the studies checked, with the rest unexplained. V, J and clone size were drawn from that table, and D and trimming were deduced from the DNA. Counted in this sample were around 120,000 clones; approximately 90% of them appeared once. The biggest ten clones account for around 6% of the sample.

The sample taken for sequencing was PBMCs. This chain is built from TRBV2 and TRBJ2-5, and 7 junction bases match TRBD1. The receptor was derived from a woman aged 18-35 years in good health and CMV-seropositive. The CDR3 region reads CASYTHRGRETQYF. The DNA is as follows: TGTGCCAGTTATACCCACAGGGGAAGAGAGACCCAGTACTTC.